This TCR beta chain derives from a study of T-cell memory formation after mild COVID-19. Study results and limitations: CD4+ contracting clones were found mainly in CM and EM, and CD8+ ones in EMRA.

The CDR3 has 9 amino acids. The germline V gene encodes CDR1 SQVTM and CDR2 ANQGSEA. Via MiXCR, TCRdb re-called the 5' RACE reads, giving one row per CDR3 protein. The repertoire holds roughly 450,000 distinct CDR3 sequences, with about a sixth as singletons. Details on this clonotype: Its target is unknown. One end of the junction varies from germline; a read error may be responsible.

Sequenced material: PBMCs or a T cell subset sorted from them (not recorded which). The sequence was obtained from a man aged 18 to 29 who had mild COVID-19 (a few samples of this study predate the infection). Cell type and time point are not known. The chain employs TRBV29-1 and TRBJ2-7, with D possibly TRBD1 on 5 matching bases. The CDR3 bases are TGCAGCCCCGAGGCAGGGTTGGACTTC. Amino acid sequence: CSPEAGLDF.